These 28 T cell receptor beta chains were sequenced from one sample in a study of T cell responses to AZD1222 COVID-19 vaccine. TCRdb keeps only in-frame clones here, not all; method: immunoSEQ multiplex PCR. The sample carries 90,000 to 140,000 clones, 89% recorded once. The sample consisted of peripheral blood, taken 28 days after the second AZD1222 dose. The receptor source for this set is an adult who received the AZD1222 COVID-19 vaccine.

The CDR3 DNA sequence: TGTGCCAGCAGCCAAGAGCCGTACAATGAGCAGTTCTTC. This gives the protein CASSQEPYNEQFF. The chain recombines TRBV11-3 with TRBJ2-1; no clear D. Germline CDR1 SGHNT, CDR2 YENEEA. There are 13 residues in the CDR3. The germline V and J ends were trimmed by 5 bases and 4 bases, with 9 bases remaining between them.

V usage is TRBV7-9 and J usage is TRBJ2-5; 9 bases match TRBD1. CDR1 and CDR2 from the germline V gene are SEHNR and FQNEAQ (reference sequence). The CDR3 sequence is 14 residues long. Trimming removed 5 bases from V and 3 bases from J; junction bases left unmatched: 4. The DNA for the CDR3 is TGTGCCAGCAGCGCTGACAGGGGGGAAGAGACCCAGTACTTC. It codes for CASSADRGEETQYF. Combining the CDR3 with reference TRBV7-9 and TRBJ2-5 gives the whole variable domain DTGVSQNPRHKITKRGQNVTFRCDPISEHNRLYWYRQTLGQGPEFLTYFQNEAQLEKSRLLSDRFSAERPKGSFSTLEIQRTEQGDSAMYLCASSADRGEETQYFGPGTRLLVL.

The chain is built from TRBV6-5 and TRBJ1-5, with D possibly being TRBD1 (5 bases). The CDR3 extends over 15 amino acids. The V and J ends lost 7 bases and 4 bases respectively, with 17 bases between them. Germline V gives CDR1 MNHEY, CDR2 SVGAGI. CDR3 nucleotides: TGTGCCAGCAAGGGCTTATACGCAGGGAATCAGCCCCAGCATTTT. The encoded protein is CASKGLYAGNQPQHF.

This chain links TRBV27 with TRBJ2-1; 10 nucleotides agree with TRBD2. CDR3 size: 14 residues. Germline lookup yields CDR1 MNHEY and CDR2 SMNVEV (reference sequence). V was pared by 10 bases and J by 15 bases, with 18 bases of the junction left unmatched. CDR3 nucleotides: TGTGCCACCTCGCCTAGCGGGAGTGGGTTAAGGGGGTTCTTC. Its translation is CATSPSGSGLRGFF.

This chain connects TRBV28 to TRBJ1-5; D ambiguous. Deletions cut 5 bases from V and 9 bases from J, with 17 bases between. This CDR3 spans 14 amino acids. From germline, CDR1 is MDHEN and CDR2 SYDVKM. CDR3 bases: TGTGCCAGCAGTGCCAGGCAAGGTTCGGCGCCCCAGCATTTT. Translated, it gives CASSARQGSAPQHF.

The chain employs TRBV19 and TRBJ2-7; 7 bases fit TRBD2. Germline V CDR1 and CDR2: LNHDA, SQIVND (reference sequence). The CDR3 is 16 amino acids. J was trimmed by 2 bases and V by 5 bases; bases with no gene match: 12. The DNA for the CDR3 is TGTGCCAGTAGTCCCCGCGGGGGAGGAATCGCCTACGAGCAGTACTTC. Protein sequence: CASSPRGGGIAYEQYF.

This chain links TRBV28 with TRBJ1-5; D is possibly TRBD1 (5 bases). The CDR3 contains 19 residues. The V end was cut by 1 base, the J end by 2 bases, with 21 bases between. From germline, CDR1 is MDHEN and CDR2 SYDVKM. CDR3 residues: CASSLLGRFRGSGNQPQHF. CDR3 bases: TGTGCCAGCAGTTTATTGGGAAGGTTTCGGGGCTCGGGCAATCAGCCCCAGCATTTT.

This clone was found once. The rearrangement joins TRBV28 to TRBJ1-5, with 8 bases lining up with TRBD1. CDR3 length: 15 amino acids. J gave up 4 bases and V 5 bases, and 7 bases lay outside the gene matches. CDR1 is MDHEN, CDR2 SYDVKM, per germline. The CDR3 region is CASSIIGTGNQPQHF. Here the CDR3 DNA reads TGTGCCAGCAGTATCATTGGGACAGGTAATCAGCCCCAGCATTTT. The variable domain in full, with the rest retrieved from reference TRBV28 and TRBJ1-5, is DVKVTQSSRYLVKRTGEKVFLECVQDMDHENMFWYRQDPGLGLRLIYFSYDVKMKEKGDIPEGYSVSREKKERFSLILESASTNQTSMYLCASSIIGTGNQPQHFGDGTRLSIL.

The gene calls are TRBV28 and TRBJ2-3; weak D call: TRBD1 (5 bases). Germline V gives CDR1 MDHEN, CDR2 SYDVKM. The CDR3 runs 17 residues. The germline V and J ends were trimmed by 6 bases and 2 bases, with 21 bases remaining between them. The CDR3 region is CASSPIPSDSNTDTQYF. CDR3 nucleotide sequence: TGTGCCAGCAGCCCTATCCCCTCCGACAGTAACACAGATACGCAGTATTTT.

The genes are TRBV27 and TRBJ1-6, with D possibly matching TRBD1 (6 bases). This CDR3 region has 14 residues. Germline V gene sequence: CDR1 MNHEY, CDR2 SMNVEV (reference sequence). Trimming removed 7 bases at V and 9 bases at J, with 16 bases between. CDR3 nucleotide sequence: TGTGCCAGCAAGTATCCCCTAGGGGGTTCACCCCTCCACTTT. Protein: CASKYPLGGSPLHF.

The chain links TRBV7-6 to TRBJ1-1; 9 bases match TRBD1. The CDR3 has 15 residues. Germline V lookup: CDR1 SGHVS, CDR2 FNYEAQ. V lost 5 bases to trimming and J lost 4 bases; unmatched junction nucleotides: 8. The CDR3 coding sequence is TGTGCCAGCAGCCTAACAGGGGGCGCAAGCACTGAAGCTTTCTTT. Protein: CASSLTGGASTEAFF.

The chain employs TRBV5-5 and TRBJ1-3; no definite D call. V shed 0 bases and J shed 4 bases, with 11 bases lying between them. The germline V gene has CDR1 SGHKS and CDR2 YYEKEE (reference sequence). The CDR3 extends over 15 amino acids. CDR3 loop: CASSLEPGRGNTIYF. In DNA, the CDR3 is TGTGCCAGCAGCTTGGAACCAGGAAGGGGAAACACCATATATTTT.

This clone occurred a few times. This chain uses TRBV6-5 with TRBJ1-3, with 11 bases fitting TRBD1. Germline loops: CDR1 MNHEY, CDR2 SVGAGI. With 6 bases clipped from V and 4 bases from J, the junction kept 5 bases outside the gene matches. The CDR3 loop spans 15 amino acids. CDR3 sequence reads: CASSGQGAQGNTIYF. The DNA for the CDR3 is TGTGCCAGCAGCGGACAGGGGGCGCAAGGAAACACCATATATTTT.

CDR3 loop: CASSSSGKYNEQFF. The DNA for the CDR3 is TGTGCCAGCAGCTCTAGCGGTAAATACAATGAGCAGTTCTTC. This chain uses TRBV7-9 with TRBJ2-1, with 7 bases fitting TRBD2. This CDR3 has 14 residues. After removal of 4 bases from V and 4 bases from J, the junction contained 4 bases not matched to a gene. The germline V gene encodes CDR1 SEHNR and CDR2 FQNEAQ (reference sequence). Using reference TRBV7-9 and TRBJ2-1 for the parts outside the CDR3, the full variable domain is DTGVSQNPRHKITKRGQNVTFRCDPISEHNRLYWYRQTLGQGPEFLTYFQNEAQLEKSRLLSDRFSAERPKGSFSTLEIQRTEQGDSAMYLCASSSSGKYNEQFFGPGTRLTVL.

The chain employs TRBV11-2 and TRBJ1-4, with D possibly being TRBD1 (5 bases). Per the germline V gene, CDR1 is SGHAT and CDR2 is FQNNGV. CDR3 size: 16 residues. Trimming pared 1 base from V and 2 bases from J, leaving 11 bases between. CDR3 DNA: TGTGCCAGCAGCTTAGGTGGGGGTGCGACTAATGAAAAACTGTTTTTT. As protein: CASSLGGGATNEKLFF.

V gene TRBV19 combines with J gene TRBJ2-2, with TRBD2 matching 7 bases. The trim removed 5 bases at V and 7 bases at J, leaving 7 bases unmatched. The germline gives CDR1 LNHDA, CDR2 SQIVND (reference sequence). The length of the CDR3 is 14 residues. CDR3: CASSWAGASGELFF. The CDR3 DNA is TGTGCCAGTAGTTGGGCGGGAGCCAGCGGGGAGCTGTTTTTT.

This chain connects TRBV13 to TRBJ1-6; D not resolved. V lost 6 bases to trimming and J lost 7 bases, with 10 bases between them. CDR1 PRHDT and CDR2 FYEKMQ come from the germline V gene (reference sequence). The CDR3 is made up of 13 amino acids. The CDR3 coding sequence is TGTGCCAGCAGTTTAAGGAGGAATTCACCCCTCCACTTT. It yields the protein CASSLRRNSPLHF.

The chain joins TRBV10-3 to TRBJ2-7; D ambiguous. The CDR3 is 15 amino acids. Per germline, CDR1 ENHRY and CDR2 SYGVKD. Trimming removed 5 bases at V and 2 bases at J, with 16 bases between. The CDR3 DNA sequence: TGTGCCATCAGTCCCGGGCTCCGATTTACCTACGAGCAGTACTTC. The encoded protein is CAISPGLRFTYEQYF.

The J gene is TRBJ1-1, the V gene TRBV5-1, with TRBD1 matching over 12 bases. Germline V gene lookup returns CDR1 SGHRS and CDR2 YFSETQ. V was clipped by 2 bases and J by 4 bases; unmatched bases: 9. The CDR3 runs 17 residues. The CDR3: CASSLRDRGQGSTEAFF. For the CDR3, the DNA is TGCGCCAGCAGCTTAAGGGACAGGGGGCAAGGTAGCACTGAAGCTTTCTTT. Variable domain in full (rest from reference TRBV5-1 and TRBJ1-1): KAGVTQTPRYLIKTRGQQVTLSCSPISGHRSVSWYQQTPGQGLQFLFEYFSETQRNKGNFPGRFSGRQFSNSRSEMNVSTLELGDSALYLCASSLRDRGQGSTEAFFGQGTRLTVV.

This sequence joins TRBV24-1 and TRBJ2-1; TRBD2 might be the D (7 bases). This CDR3 is 16 amino acids long. Germline-derived CDR1 and CDR2 are KGHDR and SFDVKD. Between the trimmed V and J ends, which lost 0 bases and 7 bases, there was a span of 15 bases. CDR3 region: CATSDLGAGEGNEQFF. DNA for the CDR3: TGTGCCACCAGTGATTTGGGCGCAGGGGAGGGGAATGAGCAGTTCTTC.

This rearrangement joins TRBV10-3 to TRBJ1-4, with D possibly matching TRBD1 (6 bases). From germline, CDR1 is ENHRY and CDR2 SYGVKD. This CDR3 is 14 amino acids long. Trimming removed 7 bases at V and 6 bases at J, with 15 bases between. This CDR3 reads CAITGGAGDEKLFF. The CDR3 DNA follows: TGTGCCATCACGGGGGGCGCGGGGGATGAAAAACTGTTTTTT.

This chain links TRBV7-2 with TRBJ2-3, with 11 bases lining up with TRBD2. This CDR3 comprises 16 residues. V lost 3 bases and J lost 3; bases outside the gene matches: 5. The germline gives CDR1 SGHTA, CDR2 FQGNSA. The CDR3, as DNA: TGTGCCAGCAGCTTCGCCGGGACTAGCGGAACAGATACGCAGTATTTT. It translates to CASSFAGTSGTDTQYF. The complete variable domain, with remaining parts taken from reference TRBV7-2 and TRBJ2-3, reads GAGVSQSPSNKVTEKGKDVELRCDPISGHTALYWYRQSLGQGLEFLIYFQGNSAPDKSGLPSDRFSAERTGGSVSTLTIQRTQQEDSAVYLCASSFAGTSGTDTQYFGPGTRLTVL.

V gene TRBV18 combines with J gene TRBJ2-7, with D perhaps matching TRBD2 (6 bases). Germline CDR1 and CDR2: KGHSH and LQKENI. The V and J ends lost 3 bases and 6 bases respectively, with 12 bases between them. CDR3 length: 13 residues. This chain's CDR3 is CASSPAHGGEQYF. The DNA of the CDR3 is TGTGCCAGCTCACCTGCTCACGGGGGCGAGCAGTACTTC.

This chain joins TRBV10-3 and TRBJ2-3; TRBD1 agrees at 7 bases. V lost 3 bases and J lost 2; bases outside the gene matches: 5. The CDR3 covers 15 residues. The germline V gene has CDR1 ENHRY and CDR2 SYGVKD. The CDR3 DNA sequence: TGTGCCATCAGTGAAGGGGACAGACTCACAGATACGCAGTATTTT. Its protein product is CAISEGDRLTDTQYF.

V usage is TRBV4-1 and J usage is TRBJ1-2; D remains unclear. V lost 4 bases and J lost 7, with 16 bases in between. The V gene's germline CDR1 is MGHRA and CDR2 YSYEKL. The CDR3 is made up of 14 amino acids. The CDR3 DNA follows: TGCGCCAGCAGCCCTAGCGAGGGCCTGGGTGGCTACACCTTC. Residues: CASSPSEGLGGYTF.

This chain links TRBV4-3 with TRBJ1-2; 8 bases are shared with TRBD1. This CDR3 is 17 amino acids long. In germline, CDR1 is LGHNA, CDR2 YSLEER. V shed 3 bases and J 4 bases; nucleotides not matched to a gene: 13. Here the CDR3 reads CASSHGQGAVLGYGYTF. For the CDR3, the DNA is TGCGCCAGCAGCCACGGACAGGGCGCGGTTTTGGGCTATGGCTACACCTTC.

The chain joins TRBV28 to TRBJ1-2; TRBD1 agrees at 9 bases. Per germline, CDR1 MDHEN and CDR2 SYDVKM. The CDR3 loop spans 15 amino acids. V lost 4 bases, J lost 3 bases, and 6 bases stayed unmatched. In DNA form, the CDR3 reads TGTGCCAGCAGTTCAAAACAGGGGGCCGACTATGGCTACACCTTC. This codes for CASSSKQGADYGYTF.

The chain employs TRBV7-8 and TRBJ2-1; D possibly corresponds to TRBD2 (6 bases). Trimming removed 2 bases at V and 4 bases at J, with 15 bases between. This CDR3 has 16 amino acids. Germline V gene sequence: CDR1 SGHVS, CDR2 FQNEAQ. The CDR3 region has the DNA TGTGCCAGCAGCTTAAGAAGTGGGAGGATTTACAATGAGCAGTTCTTC. Residues: CASSLRSGRIYNEQFF. Filled out from reference TRBV7-8 and TRBJ2-1, the complete variable domain reads GAGVSQSPRYKVAKRGQDVALRCDPISGHVSLFWYQQALGQGPEFLTYFQNEAQLDKSGLPSDRFFAERPEGSVSTLKIQRTQQEDSAVYLCASSLRSGRIYNEQFFGPGTRLTVL.